What follows is one T cell receptor beta chain and its context. The target antigen is unknown. The data belong to a study of cytomegalovirus exposure and HLA in healthy donors. The PCR made use of 60 Vbeta and 13 Jbeta primers. Data came from immunoSEQ multiplex PCR; TCRdb stores just in-frame clones and leaves some out. Among fewer than 150,000 clones listed, 78% were seen once. Overall study results and limits: A later analysis found TCR association rates differed by HLA locus, highest for DRB1 and lowest for HLA-C.

This CDR3 comprises 16 residues. Germline V gene sequence: CDR1 SGHVS, CDR2 FNYEAQ. The junction had 9 bases not matched to a gene; V was cut back by 6 bases and J by 1 base. The chain combines TRBV7-6 with TRBJ1-3; TRBD1 aligns across 7 bases. The origin of this receptor is a male donor in good health and CMV-seronegative. Sequencing was done on a sample of PBMCs. CDR3 protein: CASSTPETGSGNTIYF. In DNA, the CDR3 is TGTGCCAGCAGTACCCCCGAGACAGGGTCTGGAAACACCATATATTTT.